These 18 T cell receptor beta chains were all obtained from the same sample, sequenced in a study of blood T cells in healthy people across ages. A second PCR, run for about 7 to 11 cycles, used a sample-barcoded 5' primer plus a J-beta primer mix. TCRdb re-analysed the 5' RACE reads in MiXCR, keeping a single row per CDR3 protein. Of 780,000 or so distinct CDR3 sequences listed, approximately 60% are singletons. Specimen: blood. The receptors were sampled from a man aged 35-49 years in good health.

The genes are TRBV28 and TRBJ1-6; no firm D call. Trimming took off 5 bases at V and 5 bases at J, with 19 bases between the two ends. Per germline, CDR1 MDHEN and CDR2 SYDVKM. The CDR3 loop spans 17 amino acids. The CDR3 DNA sequence: TGTGCCAGCAGTACCCAGAGGAGGGCCGCAGATAATTCACCCCTCCACTTT. It encodes CASSTQRRAADNSPLHF.

This sequence joins TRBV6-4 and TRBJ2-1; TRBD2 aligns across 10 bases. The CDR3 runs to 15 residues. V lost 2 bases and J lost 2; bases outside the gene matches: 0. Germline assignment: CDR1 MRHNA and CDR2 SNTAGT. CDR3 in amino acids: CASSDSGGAYNEQFF. The CDR3 coding sequence is TGTGCCAGCAGTGACAGCGGGGGGGCCTACAATGAGCAGTTCTTC.

The V gene is TRBV25-1, the J gene TRBJ1-2; no firm D call. This CDR3 comprises 12 residues. V was trimmed by 8 bases and J by 4 bases, leaving 11 bases between them. Germline CDR1 MGHDK, CDR2 SYGVNS. The CDR3, as DNA: TGTGCCAGCTCTGACATGCTCTATGGCTACACCTTC. This sequence encodes CASSDMLYGYTF.

The V call is TRBV2, the J call TRBJ2-5, with D unresolved. V gave up 10 bases and J gave up 4 bases, with 16 bases separating them. This CDR3 is built from 13 residues. CDR1 is SNHLY and CDR2 is FYNNEI in the germline V gene. In DNA form, the CDR3 reads TGTGCCATCAAATCTCGGCCATCAGAGACCCAGTACTTC. This codes for CAIKSRPSETQYF.

The chain links TRBV20-1 to TRBJ2-7; 10 nucleotides match TRBD2. Germline CDR1 and CDR2: DFQATT and SNEGSKA (reference sequence). With V trimmed by 2 bases and J by 10 bases, 32 bases remained unmatched. This CDR3 is 21 amino acids long. The CDR3 here is CSARKGITTSGLVKKENVQYF. As DNA, the CDR3 is TGCAGTGCTAGAAAAGGAATCACGACTAGCGGGCTCGTCAAGAAGGAGAACGTTCAGTACTTC.

CDR3 DNA: TGCAGTGCTAGAGTTCCAGGGTTGGACGAGCAGTACTTC. Its translation is CSARVPGLDEQYF. V usage is TRBV20-1 and J usage is TRBJ2-4; D might be TRBD1 (5 bases). The end of the DNA is better explained by TRBJ2-7, so the J call may be wrong. Germline V gene sequence: CDR1 DFQATT, CDR2 SNEGSKA (reference sequence). The CDR3 extends over 13 amino acids.

The chain couples TRBV12-3 or TRBV12-4 to TRBJ2-7, with unresolved D. The CDR3 length is 11 residues. V was shortened by 6 bases and J by 6 bases, with 9 bases between the two germline ends. The CDR3 loop is CASRPVREQYF. The CDR3 nucleotides read TGTGCCAGCAGACCAGTACGCGAGCAGTACTTC.

This clonotype has a handful of counts. V is TRBV27 and J is TRBJ2-7; D possibly corresponds to TRBD1 (6 bases). The V gene lost 3 bases and the J gene lost 5 bases, with 14 bases spanning the gap. Germline CDR1 MNHEY, CDR2 SMNVEV (reference sequence). The CDR3 is 14 amino acids. The CDR3, as DNA: TGTGCCAGCAGTTTCCAGGGGCCAACCGACGAGCAGTACTTC. Protein sequence: CASSFQGPTDEQYF.

The J gene is TRBJ2-3, the V gene TRBV5-1, with D perhaps TRBD1 or TRBD2 (5 bases each). CDR3 length: 19 residues. CDR1 and CDR2 from the germline V gene are SGHRS and YFSETQ. V lost 4 bases and J lost 1, with 25 bases in between. The CDR3 loop reads CASSVAEGLFMVGTDTQYF. The CDR3 DNA follows: TGCGCCAGCAGCGTAGCCGAGGGGCTCTTCATGGTCGGCACAGATACGCAGTATTTT.

This clonotype was counted a single time. At one of its ends the junction is not consistent with the germline gene, which may arise from a read error. The chain uses TRBV27 and TRBJ2-1; 13 bases are a match to TRBD2. The CDR3 extends over 17 amino acids. The V gene's germline CDR1 is MNHEY and CDR2 SMNVEV (reference sequence). The CDR3 region has the DNA TGTGCCAGCAGTTTAAGACTAGCGGGAGGTTCCTACAATGAGCAGCTCTTC. The encoded protein is CASSLRLAGGSYNEQLF.

This chain links TRBV9 with TRBJ2-3; 12 bases fit TRBD2. CDR3 length equals 16 residues. After removal of 3 bases from V and 0 bases from J, the junction contained 2 bases not matched to a gene. Per the germline V gene, CDR1 is SGDLS and CDR2 is YYNGEE. The CDR3 DNA is TGTGCCAGCAGCGAGGGACTAGCGGGCAGCACAGATACGCAGTATTTT. It is translated as CASSEGLAGSTDTQYF.

Notes on this clonotype: A clone one base away is much larger, so this may be a read error. The chain uses TRBV10-3 and TRBJ1-5, with D tentatively TRBD1 (5 bases). Germline loops: CDR1 ENHRY, CDR2 SYGVKD. The CDR3 loop spans 16 amino acids. The CDR3 loop reads CAISESTGGSRQPRHF. DNA for the CDR3: TGTGCCATCAGTGAGTCAACGGGAGGCTCAAGACAGCCCCGGCATTTT.

CDR3 bases: TGTGCCAGCAGCGTAACCGGGACGAGCGGGAACAATGAGCAGTTCTTC. Its protein product is CASSVTGTSGNNEQFF. The chain links TRBV9 to TRBJ2-1; TRBD2 matches at 7 bases. V dropped 1 base and J dropped 5; count of bases not matched to a gene: 9. Germline lookup yields CDR1 SGDLS and CDR2 YYNGEE. The CDR3 is 16 amino acids.

In its sample, this clonotype was seen many times. The gene calls are TRBV29-1 and TRBJ2-1; D gene unclear. Per the germline V gene, CDR1 is SQVTM and CDR2 is ANQGSEA. Deletions cut 4 bases from V and 0 bases from J, with 16 bases between. The CDR3 is made up of 16 amino acids. CDR3 protein: CSVGGKGTGSYNEQFF. The DNA for the CDR3 is TGCAGCGTTGGTGGAAAGGGCACTGGCTCCTACAATGAGCAGTTCTTC.

This clonotype was found once. V is TRBV20-1 and J is TRBJ1-4; D may be TRBD1 (6 bases). The length of the CDR3 is 14 residues. Germline CDR1 and CDR2: DFQATT and SNEGSKA (reference sequence). V lost 6 bases to trimming and J lost 8 bases, with 19 bases between them. DNA for the CDR3: TGCAGTGCCAATGACGGGGGACACACAGAAAAACTGTTTTTT. Its translation: CSANDGGHTEKLFF.

The chain links TRBV12-5 to TRBJ2-3, with TRBD1 matching 8 bases. The CDR3 has 20 residues. Germline trimming cut 2 bases from V and 0 bases from J; bases unmatched to any gene: 16. CDR1 and CDR2 from the germline V gene are LGHNT and FRNRAP. CDR3 loop: CASGLSPSYPRGPSTDTQYF. The CDR3 DNA reads TGTGCTAGTGGTTTGTCCCCCTCCTATCCCAGGGGGCCTAGCACAGATACGCAGTATTTT.

This clonotype was observed a handful of times. This chain links TRBV9 with TRBJ2-2; a possible D gene is TRBD1 (6 bases). The V and J ends lost 0 bases and 3 bases respectively, with 9 bases between them. The CDR3 runs 15 residues. Per germline, CDR1 SGDLS and CDR2 YYNGEE. The CDR3 loop reads CASSVAGHHTGELFF. CDR3 sequence (DNA): TGTGCCAGCAGCGTAGCGGGACACCACACCGGGGAGCTGTTTTTT. Supplemented by reference TRBV9 and TRBJ2-2, the full variable domain reads DSGVTQTPKHLITATGQRVTLRCSPRSGDLSVYWYQQSLDQGLQFLIQYYNGEERAKGNILERFSAQQFPDLHSELNLSSLELGDSALYFCASSVAGHHTGELFFGEGSRLTVL.

The rearrangement joins TRBV7-2 to TRBJ1-6; 8 nucleotides line up with TRBD1. Germline V CDR1 and CDR2: SGHTA, FQGNSA. The V and J ends lost 6 bases and 7 bases, in that order; junction bases with no gene match: 8. This CDR3 has 15 amino acids. CDR3 coding DNA: TGTGCCAGCAGGCAAGGACAGGGAGGAAATTCACCCCTCCACTTT. Protein product: CASRQGQGGNSPLHF.